The 18 T cell receptor beta chains below come from one sample, sequenced in a study of T cell changes during pregnancy in multiple sclerosis. Clones were sequenced by immunoSEQ multiplex PCR, and TCRdb holds only the in-frame ones, with some missing. The table shows fewer than 60,000 clones, with less than 95% occurring only once. This sample comprised peripheral blood, obtained in the third trimester of pregnancy. The receptors were gathered from a female donor in good health, enrolled as a control in a pregnancy study.

V and J are TRBV13 and TRBJ2-2; TRBD2 matches 10 bases. From germline, CDR1 is PRHDT and CDR2 FYEKMQ (reference sequence). There are 15 residues in the CDR3. The V and J ends lost 5 bases and 4 bases, in that order; junction bases with no gene match: 4. The CDR3 region has the DNA TGTGCCAGCAGCCGGACTAGCGGAGTCACCGGGGAGCTGTTTTTT. Translating gives CASSRTSGVTGELFF.

The V gene is TRBV9, the J gene TRBJ2-3; tentative D call: TRBD2 (6 bases). CDR3 length: 15 residues. The ends were cut back, 0 bases at V and 5 bases at J, with 13 bases in the middle. Germline V gene sequence: CDR1 SGDLS, CDR2 YYNGEE. The CDR3 sequence is CASSVAGGRQDTQYF. DNA of the CDR3: TGTGCCAGCAGCGTAGCTGGGGGGAGACAAGATACGCAGTATTTT.

The V call is TRBV7-2, the J call TRBJ1-3, with TRBD1 as a possible D gene (5 bases). Per germline, CDR1 SGHTA and CDR2 FQGNSA. V was cut by 1 base and J by 0 bases, with 10 bases left in between. The CDR3 loop spans 16 amino acids. CDR3: CASSLGQPDSGNTIYF. Here the CDR3 DNA reads TGTGCCAGCAGCTTAGGACAGCCGGACTCTGGAAACACCATATATTTT.

The chain has TRBV11-3 and TRBJ1-2, with D possibly being TRBD1 (5 bases). V was trimmed by 0 bases and J by 8 bases, leaving 13 bases between them. This CDR3 is built from 14 residues. Per the germline V gene, CDR1 is SGHNT and CDR2 is YENEEA. DNA of the CDR3: TGTGCCAGCAGCTTAGATGGCAGGGAAGGAGGCTACACCTTC. It codes for CASSLDGREGGYTF.

This sequence joins TRBV19 and TRBJ1-2; D possibly corresponds to TRBD1 (6 bases). Germline V gene sequence: CDR1 LNHDA, CDR2 SQIVND (reference sequence). This CDR3 has 13 residues. V lost 5 bases and J 8 bases, leaving 15 bases between the germline ends. DNA of the CDR3: TGTGCCAGTAGTCAGGGGAGTTCATACGGCTACACCTTC. It yields the protein CASSQGSSYGYTF. The full variable domain, completed using reference TRBV19 and TRBJ1-2, is DGGITQSPKYLFRKEGQNVTLSCEQNLNHDAMYWYRQDPGQGLRLIYYSQIVNDFQKGDIAEGYSVSREKKESFPLTVTSAQKNPTAFYLCASSQGSSYGYTFGSGTRLTVV.

The V call is TRBV5-4, the J call TRBJ2-7; 7 nucleotides align to TRBD1. The CDR3 covers 15 residues. Germline CDR1 is SGHNT and CDR2 is YYREEE (reference sequence). J was trimmed by 2 bases and V by 2 bases; bases with no gene match: 7. This CDR3 reads CASSFALQGTYEQYF. In DNA form, the CDR3 reads TGTGCCAGCAGCTTCGCCTTACAGGGGACCTACGAGCAGTACTTC.

The rearrangement joins TRBV10-3 to TRBJ1-1, with TRBD1 matching 10 bases. Germline V lookup: CDR1 ENHRY, CDR2 SYGVKD. The CDR3 runs 14 residues. Unmatched junction bases numbered 2, after V lost 5 bases and J lost 2 bases. The CDR3 DNA sequence: TGTGCCATCAGTCGGGACAGGGGAAACACTGAAGCTTTCTTT. Encoded protein: CAISRDRGNTEAFF.

This chain links TRBV29-1 with TRBJ2-3; D is unresolved. This CDR3 region has 13 residues. Trimming stripped 6 bases from V and 0 bases from J, with 10 bases between. CDR1 and CDR2 (germline): SQVTM, ANQGSEA. The CDR3 sequence is CSVRQFSTDTQYF. In nucleotides, the CDR3 is TGCAGCGTCAGGCAGTTTAGCACAGATACGCAGTATTTT.

Only one count was recorded for this clone. The chain links TRBV25-1 to TRBJ2-1; 12 nucleotides align to TRBD2. This CDR3 comprises 18 residues. The V gene's germline CDR1 is MGHDK and CDR2 SYGVNS. J was trimmed by 6 bases and V by 1 base; bases with no gene match: 10. CDR3 DNA sequence: TGTGCCAGCAGTGAATTCCCCCTGGCTAGCGGGAGGGCCAATGAGCAGTTCTTC. Translating gives CASSEFPLASGRANEQFF.

The rearrangement uses TRBV11-3 and TRBJ1-1; no reliable D call. The CDR3 is 19 amino acids. V gave up 8 bases and J gave up 3 bases, with 31 bases separating them. CDR1 is SGHNT, CDR2 YENEEA, per germline. CDR3 DNA: TGTGCCAGCCAACGCAGCTTAGTCCAACTAGACACGGGCTACACTGAAGCTTTCTTT. It specifies CASQRSLVQLDTGYTEAFF.

The chain employs TRBV2 and TRBJ2-1, with 14 bases identical to TRBD2. The CDR3 extends over 15 amino acids. Germline V gene sequence: CDR1 SNHLY, CDR2 FYNNEI. After removal of 8 bases from V and 9 bases from J, the junction contained 9 bases not matched to a gene. The CDR3: CASVRLAGGYGEQFF. Here the CDR3 DNA reads TGTGCCAGCGTTAGACTAGCGGGAGGGTACGGTGAGCAGTTCTTC.

The genes are TRBV9 and TRBJ2-1, with unresolved D. V dropped 3 bases and J dropped 8 bases, with 9 bases sitting between them. This CDR3 region has 12 residues. Germline V CDR1 and CDR2: SGDLS, YYNGEE. This CDR3 reads CASSAYLDEQFF. CDR3 nucleotide sequence: TGTGCCAGCAGCGCGTACTTGGATGAGCAGTTCTTC.

This sequence joins TRBV30 and TRBJ1-6; TRBD1 might be the D (6 bases). V lost 2 bases to trimming and J lost 9 bases, with 17 bases between them. The CDR3 totals 15 residues. Germline assignment: CDR1 GTSNPN and CDR2 SVGIG (reference sequence). The CDR3 spells CAWSSRGGGGSPLHF. CDR3 DNA sequence: TGTGCCTGGAGTTCCAGGGGTGGTGGGGGTTCACCCCTCCACTTT.

This clone was seen a single time. This chain uses TRBV12-5 with TRBJ2-1; 9 nucleotides agree with TRBD1. The germline CDR1 and CDR2 sequences are LGHNT and FRNRAP. V shed 5 bases, J shed 9 bases, and the junction held 8 bases outside the gene matches. The CDR3 has 14 amino acids. CDR3 region: CASGGDRVGSEQFF. DNA for the CDR3: TGTGCTAGTGGTGGGGACAGGGTCGGTAGTGAGCAGTTCTTC.

V usage is TRBV13 and J usage is TRBJ2-1; 7 nucleotides agree with TRBD2. V shed 2 bases and J 2 bases; nucleotides not matched to a gene: 6. Germline loops: CDR1 PRHDT, CDR2 FYEKMQ (reference sequence). The CDR3 has 16 residues. CDR3 nucleotide sequence: TGTGCCAGCAGCTTATATACGGGAGGCACCTACAATGAGCAGTTCTTC. Translated, it gives CASSLYTGGTYNEQFF.

The rearrangement links TRBV9 to TRBJ1-4, with D hard to call. CDR1 SGDLS and CDR2 YYNGEE come from the germline V gene. This CDR3 has 16 residues. Trimming stripped 0 bases from V and 8 bases from J, with 17 bases between. CDR3 sequence reads: CASSVEAGGGEEKLFF. The CDR3 DNA follows: TGTGCCAGCAGCGTAGAGGCGGGCGGCGGGGAGGAAAAACTGTTTTTT.

The chain employs TRBV10-2 and TRBJ2-3; 10 bases match TRBD2. The CDR3 runs 15 residues. The V gene's germline CDR1 is WSHSY and CDR2 SAAADI. V shed 6 bases and J 4 bases; nucleotides not matched to a gene: 7. The CDR3 DNA is TGCGCCAGCAGAGGTGCTAGCGGGAGACCAGATACGCAGTATTTT. Translating it yields CASRGASGRPDTQYF.

This sequence joins TRBV5-1 and TRBJ2-5, with 14 bases that match TRBD2. CDR1 is SGHRS, CDR2 YFSETQ, per germline. V shed 3 bases, J shed 5 bases, and the junction held 3 bases outside the gene matches. The CDR3 is 15 residues long. The CDR3 here is CASSSGTSGSETQYF. In DNA form, the CDR3 reads TGCGCCAGCAGCTCCGGGACTAGCGGGAGCGAGACCCAGTACTTC.